The 18 T cell receptor beta chains given below trace back to one sample, sequenced in a study of T cell repertoires in cytomegalovirus infection. The antigens these receptors bind are not known. Each CDR3 protein gets one entry after TCRdb re-called the reads with MiXCR. The sample includes roughly 990,000 distinct CDR3 sequences, about a third of them seen just once. The input for sequencing was cultured CD8+ T cells from PBMCs, taken from culture after CMV antigen stimulation. These receptors came from a human donor in good health (CMV status not recorded). Some clones in this sample may be carry-over from other donors' samples.

A remark on this clonotype: Since a much larger clone is just one base distant, this may be a read error. This sequence joins TRBV7-2 and TRBJ2-1, with 13 bases lining up with TRBD2. The J segment lost 14 bases and the V segment lost 5 bases, leaving 9 bases of the junction unmatched. Germline V lookup: CDR1 SGHTA, CDR2 FQGNSA. The CDR3 runs 14 residues. CDR3 region: CASSLGLAGEGEFF. The CDR3 region has the DNA TGTGCCAGCAGCCTTGGACTAGCGGGGGAAGGAGAGTTCTTC. The full variable domain, in which reference TRBV7-2 and TRBJ2-1 provide the parts outside the CDR3, is GAGVSQSPSNKVTEKGKDVELRCDPISGHTALYWYRQSLGQGLEFLIYFQGNSAPDKSGLPSDRFSAERTGGSVSTLTIQRTQQEDSAVYLCASSLGLAGEGEFFGPGTRLTVL.

This clonotype was recorded a few times. CDR3 bases: TGTGCCATCAGTGAGCAGAGACAGACGAACACCGGGGAGCTGTTTTTT. Translation gives CAISEQRQTNTGELFF. The rearrangement joins TRBV10-3 to TRBJ2-2; a possible D gene is TRBD1 (5 bases). Germline V gene sequence: CDR1 ENHRY, CDR2 SYGVKD. The CDR3 has 16 residues. V lost 2 bases and J lost 0, with 10 bases in between.

There are many counts of this clonotype. This rearrangement joins TRBV10-3 to TRBJ2-2, with 7 nucleotides matching TRBD1. Germline trimming cut 11 bases from V and 7 bases from J; bases unmatched to any gene: 7. Germline values: CDR1 ENHRY, CDR2 SYGVKD. The CDR3 has 12 amino acids. CDR3 in DNA: TGTGCCTTAAGGGGGCCGAGCGGGGAGCTGTTTTTT. This gives the protein CALRGPSGELFF.

In regard to this clonotype: An end of the junction differs from the germline gene, which may be a read error. The J gene is TRBJ2-6, the V gene TRBV7-9; TRBD2 is a possible D gene (7 bases). The CDR3 is 18 amino acids. The germline gives CDR1 SEHNR, CDR2 FQNEAQ (reference sequence). This CDR3 is CASSPQGGGYTGANVLTF. CDR3 nucleotide sequence: TGTGCCAGCAGCCCCCAAGGGGGGGGCTATACTGGGGCCAACGTCCTGACATTC.

The chain recombines TRBV28 with TRBJ2-2; weak D call: TRBD2 (5 bases). This CDR3 spans 13 amino acids. Germline-derived CDR1 and CDR2 are MDHEN and SYDVKM. Deletions cut 3 bases from V and 7 bases from J, with 9 bases between. CDR3 protein: CASSLSSHGELFF. As DNA, the CDR3 is TGTGCCAGCAGTTTGTCTAGCCACGGGGAGCTGTTTTTT.

The V call is TRBV12-3 or TRBV12-4, the J call TRBJ2-3; the D is unclear. The length of the CDR3 is 16 residues. V lost 6 bases to trimming and J lost 3 bases, with 19 bases between them. CDR3 sequence reads: CASSPQGLVSTDTQYF. The CDR3 coding sequence is TGTGCCAGCAGCCCCCAAGGATTAGTGTCTACAGATACGCAGTATTTT.

This clonotype was picked up many times. The chain links TRBV7-6 to TRBJ2-1, with 11 bases aligning to TRBD2. Germline lookup yields CDR1 SGHVS and CDR2 FNYEAQ. The J segment lost 0 bases and the V segment lost 2 bases, leaving 0 bases of the junction unmatched. CDR3 length: 16 amino acids. The DNA of the CDR3 is TGTGCCAGCAGCTTAACTAGCGGGGGCTCCTACAATGAGCAGTTCTTC. It encodes CASSLTSGGSYNEQFF.

The table lists this clonotype with a few counts. The V gene is TRBV7-9, the J gene TRBJ2-7; D unresolved. This CDR3 has 13 amino acids. V dropped 4 bases and J dropped 5 bases, with 12 bases sitting between them. Per the germline V gene, CDR1 is SEHNR and CDR2 is FQNEAQ (reference sequence). The CDR3 DNA sequence: TGTGCCAGCAGCTCACCCCCCAATAACGAGCAGTACGTC. It codes for CASSSPPNNEQYV.

The rearrangement uses TRBV5-4 and TRBJ1-2; D perhaps matches TRBD1 (5 bases). V was cut by 4 bases and J by 3 bases, with 13 bases left in between. The CDR3 runs 14 residues. Germline CDR1 SGHNT, CDR2 YYREEE (reference sequence). CDR3 protein: CASSPRDVYYGYTF. The CDR3 DNA reads as TGTGCCAGCAGCCCCCGGGACGTCTACTATGGCTACACCTTC.

The sample holds a few counts of this clonotype. This chain connects TRBV9 to TRBJ2-7; D may match TRBD1 or TRBD2 (5 bases each). The CDR3 contains 15 residues. The V end lost 4 bases, the J end lost 0 bases, and 14 bases lay between the germline ends. Per the germline V gene, CDR1 is SGDLS and CDR2 is YYNGEE. This CDR3 reads CASSPRGATSYEQYF. The CDR3 DNA follows: TGTGCCAGCAGCCCCCGAGGGGCGACCTCCTACGAGCAGTACTTC.

The chain joins TRBV10-3 to TRBJ2-1, with a possible D match to TRBD1 (6 bases). Per germline, CDR1 ENHRY and CDR2 SYGVKD. The V end lost 2 bases, the J end lost 8 bases, and 19 bases lay between the germline ends. The length of the CDR3 is 16 residues. The CDR3 sequence: CAISEPGAGTLDEQFF. CDR3 sequence (DNA): TGTGCCATCAGTGAGCCAGGGGCAGGGACCTTGGATGAGCAGTTCTTC.

This clonotype was observed a few times. J is TRBJ2-1 and V is TRBV10-3, with 9 bases lining up with TRBD1. V gave up 2 bases and J gave up 9 bases; unmatched junction bases: 17. The germline CDR1 and CDR2 sequences are ENHRY and SYGVKD. This CDR3 is built from 18 residues. The CDR3 nucleotides are TGTGCCATCAGTGAGGCCCGGGACAGGGCACTTCACAATAGTGAGCAGTTCTTC. It codes for CAISEARDRALHNSEQFF.

V gene TRBV6-2 or TRBV6-3 combines with J gene TRBJ2-1, with D perhaps matching TRBD2 (5 bases). This CDR3 has 15 amino acids. CDR1 MNHEY and CDR2 SVGEGT come from the germline V gene. Trimming pared 2 bases from V and 2 bases from J, leaving 10 bases between. The CDR3: CASSYRGSPYNEQFF. The DNA for the CDR3 is TGTGCCAGCAGTTACAGAGGGAGCCCCTACAATGAGCAGTTCTTC.

There are a few counts of this clonotype. The chain carries TRBV4-1 and TRBJ2-1, with TRBD1 matching 9 bases. The CDR3 is 16 residues long. Unmatched junction bases numbered 7, after V lost 1 base and J lost 6 bases. The germline CDR1 and CDR2 sequences are MGHRA and YSYEKL. The CDR3 is CASSQGGTGKGNEQFF. CDR3 sequence (DNA): TGCGCCAGCAGCCAAGGCGGGACAGGGAAGGGCAATGAGCAGTTCTTC.

The chain carries TRBV5-6 and TRBJ1-1; the D is unclear. This CDR3 is built from 15 residues. V was trimmed by 3 bases and J by 1 base, leaving 13 bases between them. The V gene's germline CDR1 is SGHDT and CDR2 YYEEEE. CDR3 region: CASSSRSGQNTEAFF. The CDR3 nucleotides read TGTGCCAGCAGCTCCCGTTCCGGGCAGAACACTGAAGCTTTCTTT.

There are many counts of this clonotype. CDR3 sequence (DNA): TGTGCCAGCAGTTACCACGGGACAGGGGGAAGCTATGGCTACACCTTC. Translating gives CASSYHGTGGSYGYTF. The chain uses TRBV6-5 and TRBJ1-2; TRBD1 aligns across 11 bases. The trim removed 2 bases at V and 4 bases at J, leaving 6 bases unmatched. The germline CDR1 and CDR2 sequences are MNHEY and SVGAGI. CDR3 length: 16 amino acids.

In its sample, this clonotype was seen a few times. The chain joins TRBV5-5 to TRBJ1-5; tentatively, D is TRBD1 (6 bases). The V gene's germline CDR1 is SGHKS and CDR2 YYEKEE (reference sequence). V was shortened by 0 bases and J by 0 bases, with 10 bases between the two germline ends. This CDR3 region has 16 residues. This CDR3 is CASSLDRDNSNQPQHF. As DNA, the CDR3 is TGTGCCAGCAGCTTGGACAGGGACAATAGCAATCAGCCCCAGCATTTT.

This clonotype has a count of ten or more. The V and J genes are TRBV19 and TRBJ2-1, with no clear D. Germline V lookup: CDR1 LNHDA, CDR2 SQIVND (reference sequence). This CDR3 has 15 amino acids. V lost 9 bases, J lost 0 bases, and 15 bases lay in between. CDR3 residues: CASSADGSSYNEQFF. CDR3 in DNA: TGTGCCAGCAGCGCGGACGGTAGCTCCTACAATGAGCAGTTCTTC.